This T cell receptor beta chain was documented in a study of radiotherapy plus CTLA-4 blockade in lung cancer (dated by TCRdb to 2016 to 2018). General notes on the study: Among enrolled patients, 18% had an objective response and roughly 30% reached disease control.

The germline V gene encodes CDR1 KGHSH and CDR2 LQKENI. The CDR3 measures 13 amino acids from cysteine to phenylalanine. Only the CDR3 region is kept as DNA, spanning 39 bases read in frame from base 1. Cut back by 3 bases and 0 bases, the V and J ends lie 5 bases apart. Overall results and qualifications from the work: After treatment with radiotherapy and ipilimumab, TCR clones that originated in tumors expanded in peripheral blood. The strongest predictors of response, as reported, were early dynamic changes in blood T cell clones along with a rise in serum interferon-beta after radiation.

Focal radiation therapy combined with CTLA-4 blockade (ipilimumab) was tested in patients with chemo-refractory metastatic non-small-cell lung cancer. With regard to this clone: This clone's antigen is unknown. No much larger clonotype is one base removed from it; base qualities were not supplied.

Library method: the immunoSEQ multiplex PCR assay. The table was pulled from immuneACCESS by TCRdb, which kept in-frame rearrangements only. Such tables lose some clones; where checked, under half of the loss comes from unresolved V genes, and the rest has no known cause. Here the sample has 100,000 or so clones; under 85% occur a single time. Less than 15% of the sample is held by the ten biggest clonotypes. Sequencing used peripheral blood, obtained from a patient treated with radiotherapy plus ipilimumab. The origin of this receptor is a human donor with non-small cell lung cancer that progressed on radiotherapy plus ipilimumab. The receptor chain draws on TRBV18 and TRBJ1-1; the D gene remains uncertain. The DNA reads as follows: TGTGCCAGCTCACCGGAGATGAACACTGAAGCTTTCTTT. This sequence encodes CASSPEMNTEAFF.